A selection of T cell receptor beta chains follows, all from one sample in a study of shared clonotypes between healthy human individuals. Measured with immunoSEQ multiplex PCR; TCRdb has only the in-frame clones, and not every one. The profile covers over 850,000 clones, with about 84% appearing a single time and 0.52% taken by the ten largest. Sequencing used memory CD4+ T cells from PBMCs. The receptors shown here come from a man between 18 and 29 years old in good health. Some clones in this sample may be carry-over from other donors' samples. Both conserved end residues are part of each CDR3. D genes are given only for firm matches. For some rows the clone size is stated as once, few or many, or as a class when expanded; others skip it.

. | TRBJ2-5 | few | TRBV11-2 | CASSASGAETQYF | TGTGCCAGCAGCGCCTCAGGGGCCGAGACCCAGTACTTC
. | TRBJ2-3 | . | TRBV19 | CASKTDTQYF | TGTGCCAGTAAAACAGATACGCAGTATTTT
. | TRBJ1-1 | few | TRBV6-6 | CASEKTGVPAFF | TGTGCCAGTGAAAAGACGGGGGTCCCAGCTTTCTTT
. | TRBJ2-2 | . | TRBV2 | CASRKEGQVGELFF | TGTGCCAGTCGGAAAGAGGGGCAGGTCGGGGAGCTGTTTTTT
. | TRBJ2-5 | . | TRBV25-1 | CASGRSAVVETQYF | TGTGCCAGCGGGCGCTCAGCCGTAGTCGAGACCCAGTACTTC
. | TRBJ2-3 | . | TRBV15 | CATSQRGVDVPHSTDTQYF | TGTGCCACCAGTCAGAGGGGGGTTGATGTCCCCCATAGCACAGATACGCAGTATTTT
. | TRBJ1-1 | . | TRBV5-1 | CASSERIPNTEAFF | TGCGCCAGCAGCGAAAGGATCCCGAACACTGAAGCTTTCTTT
TRBD2 | TRBJ2-3 | . | TRBV7-3 | CASSLGLAGVTDTQYF | TGTGCCAGCAGCTTAGGCTTAGCGGGAGTTACAGATACGCAGTATTTT
. | TRBJ2-3 | . | TRBV18 | CASSPFSGRDVGETQYF | TGTGCCAGCTCACCATTCAGTGGACGGGATGTGGGAGAAACGCAGTATTTT
TRBD2 | TRBJ2-1 | few | TRBV7-9 | CASSLASGRAGEQFF | TGTGCCAGCAGCTTAGCTAGCGGGAGGGCCGGTGAGCAGTTCTTC
. | TRBJ2-3 | once | TRBV29-1 | CSVENPADTQYF | TGCAGCGTTGAGAATCCGGCTGATACGCAGTATTTT
TRBD2 | TRBJ2-3 | . | TRBV28 | CATGSGSTDTQYF | TGTGCCACGGGTAGCGGGAGCACAGATACGCAGTATTTT
TRBD2 | TRBJ2-5 | . | TRBV18 | CASSRFSGKETQYF | TGTGCCAGCTCTCGCTTTAGCGGGAAAGAGACCCAGTACTTC
. | TRBJ2-5 | . | TRBV30 | CAWDQGGVWETQYF | TGTGCCTGGGACCAGGGGGGCGTTTGGGAGACCCAGTACTTC
TRBD2 | TRBJ2-7 | . | TRBV6-5 | CASRGSTSHYEQYF | TGTGCCAGCAGGGGCTCGACTAGCCACTACGAGCAGTACTTC
. | TRBJ2-1 | . | TRBV5-1 | CASTSEGGGNRGSYNEQFF | TGCGCCAGCACCTCCGAGGGGGGCGGTAATAGGGGCTCCTACAATGAGCAGTTCTTC
. | TRBJ2-1 | . | TRBV29-1 | CSVEDRGVASGQFF | TGCAGCGTTGAAGATCGGGGTGTGGCAAGTGGGCAGTTCTTC
TRBD1 | TRBJ1-1 | . | TRBV5-1 | CASSVIGTGVWNTEAFF | TGCGCCAGCAGCGTCATAGGGACAGGGGTGTGGAACACTGAAGCTTTCTTT
TRBD1 | TRBJ1-4 | . | TRBV6-5 | CASRPGQGGEKLFF | TGTGCCAGCAGACCGGGACAGGGAGGCGAAAAACTGTTTTTT
TRBD2 | TRBJ2-2 | . | TRBV6-5 | CASSFIAGGPTGELFF | TGTGCCAGCAGTTTCATCGCGGGAGGGCCCACCGGGGAGCTGTTTTTT
. | TRBJ1-1 | . | TRBV4-2 | CASSQGQLNTEAFF | TGTGCCAGCAGCCAAGGACAGTTGAACACTGAAGCTTTCTTT
TRBD2 | TRBJ2-7 | few | TRBV7-2 | CASNPGTSNYEQYF | TGTGCCAGCAACCCCGGGACTAGTAATTACGAGCAGTACTTC